The 14 T cell receptor beta chains below all came from one sample that was sequenced in a study of cytomegalovirus exposure and HLA in healthy donors. TCRdb's copy holds only in-frame clones and misses some; the assay was immunoSEQ multiplex PCR. The sample holds 150,000 to 200,000 clones; about 90% are singletons and the top ten take under 4.5%. Specimen: PBMCs. These receptors were taken from a man aged 18 to 29 in good health and CMV-seropositive.

The chain combines TRBV5-4 with TRBJ1-2; D gene unclear. Trimming stripped 4 bases from V and 6 bases from J, with 22 bases between. The CDR3 sequence is 16 residues long. Germline V gene sequence: CDR1 SGHNT, CDR2 YYREEE (reference sequence). As DNA, the CDR3 is TGTGCCAGCAGCCCCAAGGTCGCAGGAATCTCTAATGGCTACACCTTC. This encodes CASSPKVAGISNGYTF.

V is TRBV10-3 and J is TRBJ1-2, with 7 bases lining up with TRBD1. Per the germline V gene, CDR1 is ENHRY and CDR2 is SYGVKD. J was trimmed by 5 bases and V by 5 bases; bases with no gene match: 5. The CDR3 consists of 13 residues. The chain's CDR3 is CAISPGGRYGYTF. For the CDR3, the DNA is TGTGCCATCAGTCCAGGGGGGCGATATGGCTACACCTTC.

The chain couples TRBV11-2 to TRBJ2-7; the match to TRBD2 covers 12 bases. Germline V gene data show CDR1 as SGHAT and CDR2 as FQNNGV. The CDR3 covers 19 residues. V lost 5 bases, J lost 5 bases, and 19 bases stayed unmatched. The CDR3 region is CASSPLYASGLAGFDEQYF. As DNA, the CDR3 is TGTGCCAGCAGCCCACTATATGCGTCGGGACTAGCGGGTTTCGACGAGCAGTACTTC. Full variable domain (outside the CDR3, taken from reference TRBV11-2 and TRBJ2-7): EAGVAQSPRYKIIEKRQSVAFWCNPISGHATLYWYQQILGQGPKLLIQFQNNGVVDDSQLPKDRFSAERLKGVDSTLKIQPAKLEDSAVYLCASSPLYASGLAGFDEQYFGPGTRLTVT.

V is TRBV6-4 and J is TRBJ1-1; D remains unclear. V lost 6 bases and J 1 base, leaving 3 bases between the germline ends. Germline CDR1 reads MRHNA; CDR2 reads SNTAGT. This CDR3 has 11 residues. This CDR3 is CASSGNTEAFF. Written as DNA, the CDR3 is TGTGCCAGCAGCGGGAACACTGAAGCTTTCTTT.

V and J are TRBV6-5 and TRBJ2-5; 8 nucleotides align to TRBD1. Germline V gene data show CDR1 as MNHEY and CDR2 as SVGAGI. The CDR3 spans 14 residues. Losses at the gene ends were 5 bases for V and 5 bases for J; bases not matched to a gene: 7. Here the CDR3 reads CASSPLQGVETQYF. The CDR3 DNA is TGTGCCAGCAGTCCTTTACAGGGGGTGGAGACCCAGTACTTC.

The V gene is TRBV4-1, the J gene TRBJ2-7, with 10 bases aligning to TRBD1. CDR3 size: 16 residues. The trim removed 3 bases at V and 4 bases at J, leaving 9 bases unmatched. The germline CDR1 and CDR2 sequences are MGHRA and YSYEKL. CDR3 sequence: CASSQLKGQGSYEQYF. CDR3 in DNA: TGCGCCAGCAGCCAGCTGAAGGGACAGGGGTCGTACGAGCAGTACTTC.

This sequence joins TRBV15 and TRBJ2-3, with TRBD2 as a possible D gene (6 bases). The CDR3 contains 15 residues. Looked up from germline, CDR1 is LNHNV and CDR2 is YYDKDF (reference sequence). Trimming left V 0 bases short and J 0 bases short, with 7 bases between. The CDR3 DNA follows: TGTGCCACCAGCAGAGAAAGCGGGAGCACAGATACGCAGTATTTT. This sequence encodes CATSRESGSTDTQYF.

The V gene is TRBV7-9, the J gene TRBJ1-1, with D maybe TRBD1 (5 bases). This CDR3 comprises 17 residues. The V gene's germline CDR1 is SEHNR and CDR2 FQNEAQ (reference sequence). The ends were cut back, 4 bases at V and 0 bases at J, with 18 bases in the middle. The CDR3 coding sequence is TGTGCCAGCAGCTCGTACGCGGGGCCCGACCTGAACACTGAAGCTTTCTTT. Residues: CASSSYAGPDLNTEAFF.

The chain employs TRBV9 and TRBJ2-7, with 9 bases matching TRBD2. Germline V CDR1 and CDR2: SGDLS, YYNGEE. V shed 7 bases, J shed 1 base, and the junction held 6 bases outside the gene matches. The CDR3 consists of 14 residues. The chain's CDR3 is CASGSGSSSYEQYF. The CDR3 coding sequence is TGTGCCAGCGGTAGCGGGAGTTCGTCCTACGAGCAGTACTTC.

The CDR3 coding sequence is TGTGCCAGCAGCTCAGTAGCGGTTAGCACAGATACGCAGTATTTT. Amino acid sequence: CASSSVAVSTDTQYF. This rearrangement joins TRBV7-9 to TRBJ2-3, with a weak D call TRBD2 (6 bases). Germline values: CDR1 SEHNR, CDR2 FQNEAQ (reference sequence). The length of the CDR3 is 15 residues. Trimming cost V 4 bases and J 0 bases, with 11 bases left between them.

V is TRBV25-1 and J is TRBJ2-5, with D possibly being TRBD2 (6 bases). Trimming took off 1 base at V and 4 bases at J, with 10 bases between the two ends. The CDR3 covers 14 residues. The germline V gene encodes CDR1 MGHDK and CDR2 SYGVNS. CDR3 nucleotide sequence: TGTGCCAGCAGTGAATCCGGGACTGTAGAGACCCAGTACTTC. Translated: CASSESGTVETQYF.

CDR3 sequence reads: CASALLAEAYEQYF. The CDR3 DNA follows: TGTGCCAGCGCCCTCCTAGCGGAAGCCTACGAGCAGTACTTC. This rearrangement joins TRBV9 to TRBJ2-7; the match to TRBD2 covers 7 bases. The CDR3 consists of 14 residues. V trimming: 7 bases; J trimming: 2 bases; junction bases outside the gene matches: 9. From germline, CDR1 is SGDLS and CDR2 YYNGEE.

The rearrangement uses TRBV6-1 and TRBJ1-5, with D possibly matching TRBD1 (5 bases). V was pared by 6 bases and J by 6 bases, with 12 bases between. This CDR3 comprises 13 residues. The V gene's germline CDR1 is MNHNS and CDR2 SASEGT. The CDR3 DNA is TGTGCCAGCAGCAAAGCGGGGGGTCAGCCCCAGCATTTT. It specifies CASSKAGGQPQHF.

The V call is TRBV27, the J call TRBJ2-5, with a weak D call TRBD2 (5 bases). CDR1 and CDR2 (germline): MNHEY, SMNVEV (reference sequence). The CDR3 length is 12 residues. V was cut by 6 bases and J by 7 bases, with 12 bases left in between. The CDR3 nucleotides read TGTGCCAGCAGCCGAACCGGAGGGACCCAGTACTTC. Protein: CASSRTGGTQYF.